This entry concerns a single T cell receptor beta chain. Which antigen it targets is not known. Base qualities are missing; no much larger clone stands one base away. The immunoSEQ Assay was the method used to sequence TCRbeta CDR3 regions. After extraction, genomic DNA underwent amplification by bias-controlled multiplex PCR, followed by high-throughput sequencing. As for the original processing: Collapsing and filtering of sequences were performed to quantify the absolute abundance of each unique TCRbeta CDR3 region. T cell fraction was estimated by normalizing TCRbeta template counts to usable DNA, which was measured by amplifying reference genes present in all nucleated cells. Repertoire TCRs were annotated as SARS-CoV-2-specific by exact matching of V gene, CDR3 amino acid sequence and J gene to a known reactive TCR set. The reference SARS-CoV-2 TCR set came from MIRA and was filtered for enrichment in COVID-19-positive ImmuneCODE repertoires, removing public or cross-reactive TCRs. Based on the MIRA antigens, annotated TCRs were further analysed at the level of specific ORF or position within ORF. Depth was the summed frequency of annotated unique rearrangements, while breadth was defined as annotated unique rearrangements over total unique productive rearrangements. TCR breadth was compared between groups using two-sided Wilcoxon rank-sum tests. Drawn from immuneACCESS, this table holds only the in-frame rearrangements with V and J called that TCRdb kept. Clones are partly lost; checked studies trace under half to an unresolved V gene and leave the rest unexplained. The DNA gave D and trimming, while V, J and clone size come from that table. The sample contains some 320,000 clones, roughly 86% of them found a single time. The ten largest account for 1.9% of the sample.

The sample comes from a study of Ad26.COV2.S vaccination and SARS-CoV-2 variants (dated by TCRdb to 2020 to 2022). Some background on the complete study: Donors in the vaccine arm were drawn from COV1001, a multicentre, randomized, double-blind, placebo-controlled phase I-IIa trial testing Ad26.COV2.S in healthy adults. Dosing of Ad26.COV2.S was intramuscular, at either 5x10^10 or 1x10^11 viral particles, delivered as one shot or as two shots spaced 56 days apart. TCRbeta repertoire sequencing was used to assess the specificity and breadth of SARS-CoV-2-reactive T cell receptors after Ad26.COV2.S vaccination. A total of approximately 30 samples were included in the TCR-sequenced set, comprising roughly 19 Ad26.COV2.S vaccine recipients, 5 placebo recipients and 8 SARS-CoV-2 convalescent individuals. Participants in the trial were split at random into five groups of five each, receiving low-dose or high-dose Ad26.COV2.S once or twice, or else placebo on both occasions. Throughout the experiments and outcome assessment, investigators stayed blinded to trial group allocation.

Trimming removed 1 base from V and 3 bases from J, leaving 13 bases between the germline ends. CDR1 is given as MNHNS and CDR2 as SASEGT, both from the germline V gene. Its CDR3 holds 15 amino acids, cysteine through phenylalanine. Here the CDR3 DNA is all that survives: 45 bases in frame from base 1. Findings and caveats that apply to the study as a whole: It was noted by the authors that total T cell responses may have been underestimated by the TCR breadth and depth analyses. Substantial breadth of spike-specific CD8+ and CD4+ T cell responses was reported after vaccination. Non-spike TCR breadth was comparable between vaccine and placebo recipients, consistent with the vaccine containing only spike. Spike-specific TCR breadth was higher in Ad26.COV2.S recipients than in placebo recipients (P = 0.0014). The study was not powered for comparison of responses between vaccine doses or regimens.

The meaning of the sample's treatment or condition label: some 20 received Ad26.COV2.S at low or high dose, single or two shots; several received placebo; per-sample allocation not given. Repertoires of vaccine and placebo recipients were sequenced from samples taken on day 63 after the first injection. In Cohort 1b, about 27 adults aged 18-55 years were enrolled at a single site in Boston, USA, between 29 July and 7 August 2020. Ad26.COV2.S was a replication-incompetent adenovirus type 26 vector expressing a prefusion-stabilized SARS-CoV-2 spike protein from the original Wuhan strain. The clonotype was recovered from a person between 18 and 65 years old who received the Ad26.COV2.S COVID-19 vaccine or a placebo. Recombination connected TRBV6-1 to TRBJ2-7; the D gene is not confidently resolved. The specimen comprised peripheral blood, sampled in a trial of Ad26.COV2.S vaccine versus placebo. The sequenced DNA: TGTGCCAGCAGTGAAGTACAACCTGGAATCTACGAGCAGTACTTC. It is translated as CASSEVQPGIYEQYF.